A selection of T cell receptor beta chains follows, all from one sample in a study of cytomegalovirus exposure and HLA in healthy donors. TCRdb keeps only in-frame clones here, not all; method: immunoSEQ multiplex PCR. The data hold roughly 150,000 clones, with 65% to 80% observed a single time. The sequenced material came from PBMCs. These receptors all stem from a man in his forties or fifties in good health and CMV-seronegative. CDR3s include the opening cysteine and the closing phenylalanine or tryptophan. The order of the fields is CDR3 protein, CDR3 DNA, J gene, D gene, V gene, clone size. The D gene is left open where the match is weak. A row's size may be missing; if present it is once, few, many or a size class.

CDR3 protein: CAWDRVDNQPQHF; CDR3 DNA: TGTGCCTGGGACAGGGTCGACAATCAGCCCCAGCATTTT; J gene: TRBJ1-5; D gene: TRBD1; V gene: TRBV30; clone size: -
CDR3 protein: CASSPPWDRDAEQYF; CDR3 DNA: TGTGCCAGCAGCCCCCCCTGGGACAGGGATGCAGAGCAGTACTTC; J gene: TRBJ2-7; D gene: TRBD1; V gene: TRBV7-9; clone size: -
CDR3 protein: CASTSRTSGFTDTQYF; CDR3 DNA: TGTGCCAGCACCTCCCGGACTAGCGGTTTCACAGATACGCAGTATTTT; J gene: TRBJ2-3; D gene: TRBD2; V gene: TRBV11-2; clone size: -
CDR3 protein: CASQGPYEQYF; CDR3 DNA: TGCGCCAGCCAGGGCCCCTACGAGCAGTACTTC; J gene: TRBJ2-7; D gene: -; V gene: TRBV5-1; clone size: -
CDR3 protein: CASSLGQGPLEQYF; CDR3 DNA: TGTGCCAGCAGCTTGGGGCAGGGGCCCCTCGAGCAGTACTTC; J gene: TRBJ2-7; D gene: -; V gene: TRBV5-4; clone size: -
CDR3 protein: CASTLAGAGELFF; CDR3 DNA: TGTGCCAGCACCTTGGCGGGGGCCGGGGAGCTGTTTTTT; J gene: TRBJ2-2; D gene: TRBD2; V gene: TRBV11-3; clone size: -
CDR3 protein: CASSLWGAGSTGELFF; CDR3 DNA: TGTGCCAGCAGCCTATGGGGCGCCGGGAGCACCGGGGAGCTGTTTTTT; J gene: TRBJ2-2; D gene: -; V gene: TRBV27; clone size: -
CDR3 protein: CASRADRGGTDTQYF; CDR3 DNA: TGTGCCAGCAGAGCAGACAGGGGAGGTACAGATACGCAGTATTTT; J gene: TRBJ2-3; D gene: TRBD1; V gene: TRBV7-8; clone size: -
CDR3 protein: CAWSGGRGAGLNTEAFF; CDR3 DNA: TGTGCCTGGTCGGGGGGCAGGGGAGCTGGTCTGAACACTGAAGCTTTCTTT; J gene: TRBJ1-1; D gene: -; V gene: TRBV30; clone size: -
CDR3 protein: CASSLSGNDQPQHF; CDR3 DNA: TGTGCCAGCAGCCTCAGTGGCAACGATCAGCCCCAGCATTTT; J gene: TRBJ1-5; D gene: -; V gene: TRBV6-5; clone size: -
CDR3 protein: CASSKFGGRGEQYF; CDR3 DNA: TGTGCCAGCAGTAAATTTGGGGGGAGGGGCGAGCAGTACTTC; J gene: TRBJ2-7; D gene: TRBD2; V gene: TRBV9; clone size: -
CDR3 protein: CASSDTEALYEQYF; CDR3 DNA: TGTGCCAGCAGCGATACAGAAGCCCTTTACGAGCAGTACTTC; J gene: TRBJ2-7; D gene: -; V gene: TRBV5-6; clone size: few
CDR3 protein: CASSPDSGSVSGNTIYF; CDR3 DNA: TGTGCCAGCAGCCCGGACAGCGGATCCGTCTCTGGAAACACCATATATTTT; J gene: TRBJ1-3; D gene: -; V gene: TRBV7-9; clone size: -
CDR3 protein: CASNPGTGRNEKLFF; CDR3 DNA: TGTGCCAGCAACCCCGGGACAGGGCGTAATGAAAAACTGTTTTTT; J gene: TRBJ1-4; D gene: TRBD1; V gene: TRBV6-1; clone size: few
CDR3 protein: CASSLAWGSDSYEQYF; CDR3 DNA: TGCGCCAGCAGCTTGGCCTGGGGTTCGGACAGCTACGAGCAGTACTTC; J gene: TRBJ2-7; D gene: -; V gene: TRBV5-1; clone size: -
CDR3 protein: CASSLDVAGETYNEQFF; CDR3 DNA: TGTGCCAGCAGCTTAGATGTGGCGGGGGAGACCTACAATGAGCAGTTCTTC; J gene: TRBJ2-1; D gene: TRBD2; V gene: TRBV7-2; clone size: -
CDR3 protein: CASSPDLDTEAFF; CDR3 DNA: TGTGCCAGCAGCCCAGATCTGGACACTGAAGCTTTCTTT; J gene: TRBJ1-1; D gene: -; V gene: TRBV7-2; clone size: -
CDR3 protein: CASSQVAGRAADTQYF; CDR3 DNA: TGCGCCAGCAGCCAAGTAGCCGGGAGGGCCGCAGATACGCAGTATTTT; J gene: TRBJ2-3; D gene: TRBD2; V gene: TRBV4-3; clone size: -
CDR3 protein: CASTSKETQYF; CDR3 DNA: TGTGCCAGCACCAGTAAAGAGACCCAGTACTTC; J gene: TRBJ2-5; D gene: -; V gene: TRBV5-4; clone size: -
CDR3 protein: CASSLWTSGDNEQFF; CDR3 DNA: TGTGCCAGCAGCTTGTGGACTAGCGGGGATAATGAGCAGTTCTTC; J gene: TRBJ2-1; D gene: TRBD2; V gene: TRBV5-4; clone size: few
CDR3 protein: CASRDGGGEKLFF; CDR3 DNA: TGTGCCAGCAGGGACGGGGGTGGAGAAAAACTGTTTTTT; J gene: TRBJ1-4; D gene: -; V gene: TRBV6-5; clone size: -
CDR3 protein: CASSSTAGSNTEAFF; CDR3 DNA: TGCGCCAGCAGCTCCACAGCAGGATCGAACACTGAAGCTTTCTTT; J gene: TRBJ1-1; D gene: -; V gene: TRBV5-1; clone size: -